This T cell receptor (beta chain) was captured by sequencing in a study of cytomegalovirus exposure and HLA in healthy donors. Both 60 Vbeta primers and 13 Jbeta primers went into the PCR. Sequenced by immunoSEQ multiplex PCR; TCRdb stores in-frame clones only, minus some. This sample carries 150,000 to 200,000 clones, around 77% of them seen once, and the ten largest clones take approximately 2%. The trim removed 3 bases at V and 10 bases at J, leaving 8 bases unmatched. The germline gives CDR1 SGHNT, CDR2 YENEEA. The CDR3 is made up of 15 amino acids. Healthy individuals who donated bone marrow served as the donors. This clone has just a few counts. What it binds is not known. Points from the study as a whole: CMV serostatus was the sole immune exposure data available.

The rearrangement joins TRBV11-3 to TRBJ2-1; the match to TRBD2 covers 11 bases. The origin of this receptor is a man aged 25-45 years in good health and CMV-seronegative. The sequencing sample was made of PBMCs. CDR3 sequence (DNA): TGTGCCAGCAGCTTTTCACTAGCGGGGGTCAACGAGCAGTTCTTC. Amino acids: CASSFSLAGVNEQFF.